These T cell receptor beta chains were read from a single sample in a study of cytomegalovirus exposure and HLA in healthy donors. Profiled with immunoSEQ multiplex PCR; TCRdb holds only in-frame clones, not every one. The sample lists about 31,000 clones; roughly 67% were seen once. The sequenced material came from PBMCs. These receptors were collected from a man in his forties or fifties in good health and CMV-seropositive. Each CDR3 is given without its conserved first and last residue.

v_call,j_call,cdr3_aa
TRBV7-4,TRBJ2-7,ASSPLTLEEQY
TRBV27,TRBJ1-4,ASSSTGSTNEKLF
TRBV5-8,TRBJ2-1,ASRTGLAGGPANEQF
TRBV11-2,TRBJ2-7,ASSKGSDRFSYEQY
TRBV6-1,TRBJ1-4,ASSERTGRSNEKLF
TRBV29-1,TRBJ2-7,SVGQGLGGYEQY
TRBV2,TRBJ2-5,ASRRDSQETQY
TRBV7-9,TRBJ2-7,ASSGQGADSYEQY
TRBV13,TRBJ2-3,ASSLDSSSTDTQY
TRBV11-3,.,ASSLGGQAYEQY
TRBV10-3,TRBJ2-7,AISEGGRVVCYEQY
TRBV7-9,TRBJ2-3,ASSWAGGPDTQY
TRBV10-3,TRBJ2-3,AISRDRATPSTDTQY
TRBV19,TRBJ2-7,ASSIDGTVYYEQY
TRBV2,TRBJ2-5,ASLVAGKTQY
TRBV19,TRBJ1-6,ASKSDSNYSPLH
TRBV14,TRBJ2-1,ASSPFPRGISYNEQF
TRBV14,TRBJ2-1,ASRDGTRRNEQF
TRBV5-1,TRBJ2-5,ASSPLPGQETQY
TRBV7-8,TRBJ1-2,ASSLGQDRYGYT
TRBV30,TRBJ1-1,AWSLTGDTEAF
TRBV11-2,TRBJ2-5,ASSLRLAGGETQY
TRBV11-1,TRBJ1-6,ASRHRKGEWPNSPLH
TRBV27,TRBJ2-7,ASSGQGASYEQY
TRBV28,TRBJ2-7,ASSSILNRVHEQY
TRBV4-1,TRBJ2-7,ASSQEGGTGSSSYEQY
TRBV6-9,TRBJ1-1,ASSYQGHTNTEAF
TRBV5-4,TRBJ2-7,ASSSHGQLVY
TRBV2,TRBJ1-2,ASMTGFGYT
TRBV5-6,TRBJ1-4,ASSFRGFNEKLF
TRBV25-1,TRBJ2-1,ASLDRGQNEQF
TRBV29-1,TRBJ1-1,SVEDWAPTNTEAF
TRBV4-1,TRBJ2-7,ASSPTGGMLYEQY
TRBV11-2,TRBJ2-3,ASSFGSGGLSTDTQY
TRBV27,TRBJ1-2,ASKNSYHYGYT
TRBV19,TRBJ2-5,ASSIDRGALGAQY
TRBV29-1,TRBJ1-1,SAEASGYWTEAF
TRBV6-1,TRBJ2-7,ASRLRGEGTYEQY
TRBV6-1,TRBJ2-7,ASRLFGGLGEQY
TRBV2,TRBJ2-5,ASYGLAGMGQETQY
TRBV6-5,TRBJ2-2,ASRNDQATGELF
TRBV5-1,TRBJ1-5,ASSFGQPNQPQH